This T cell receptor beta chain is drawn from a study of PD-L1 blockade in urothelial cancer. As for the study in general: T cells were recovered from blood samples at a median of approximately 150,000.

V dropped 10 bases and J dropped 5; count of bases not matched to a gene: 14. Germline CDR1 and CDR2: ENHRY and SYGVKD. The length of the CDR3 is 15 residues. Sequenced by immunoSEQ multiplex PCR; TCRdb stores in-frame clones only, minus some. The table records 75,000 to 90,000 clones, 82% of them present only once. Note on this clone: Its target is not known.

Study results and limitations: Where pretreatment blood TCR clonality fell below the median, better survival was predicted.

The sample consisted of PBMCs, taken around atezolizumab (anti-PD-L1) treatment. This TCR was recovered from a man between 65 and 79 years old with urothelial cancer. The V gene is TRBV10-3, the J gene TRBJ2-1; TRBD1 agrees at 7 bases. The chain's CDR3 is CATSKRQGDDNEQFF. The DNA of the CDR3 is TGTGCCACCTCAAAAAGACAGGGCGACGACAATGAGCAGTTCTTC.